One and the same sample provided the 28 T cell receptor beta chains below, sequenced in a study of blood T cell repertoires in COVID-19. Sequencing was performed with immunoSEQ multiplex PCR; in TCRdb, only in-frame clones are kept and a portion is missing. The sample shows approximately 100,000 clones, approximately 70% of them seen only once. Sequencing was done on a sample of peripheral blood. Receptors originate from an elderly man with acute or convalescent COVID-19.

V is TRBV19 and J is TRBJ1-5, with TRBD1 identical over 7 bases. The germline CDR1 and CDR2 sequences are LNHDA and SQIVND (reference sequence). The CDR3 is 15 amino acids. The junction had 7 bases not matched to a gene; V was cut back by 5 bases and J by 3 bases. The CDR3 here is CASSVDRRLNQPQHF. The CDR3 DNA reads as TGTGCCAGTAGTGTGGACAGGAGACTCAATCAGCCCCAGCATTTT.

Here the CDR3 reads CASSMREGRTDTQYF. The CDR3 nucleotides are TGTGCCAGTAGTATGCGGGAGGGGCGCACAGATACGCAGTATTTT. The chain has TRBV19 and TRBJ2-3; 9 bases are a match to TRBD2. V gave up 3 bases and J gave up 1 base; unmatched junction bases: 2. Per the germline V gene, CDR1 is LNHDA and CDR2 is SQIVND (reference sequence). This CDR3 comprises 15 residues.

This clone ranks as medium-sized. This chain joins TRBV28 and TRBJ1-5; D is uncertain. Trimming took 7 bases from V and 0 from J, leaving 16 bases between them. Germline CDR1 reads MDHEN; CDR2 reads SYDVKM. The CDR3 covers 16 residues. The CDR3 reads CASTPYTISSNQPQHF. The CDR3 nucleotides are TGTGCCAGCACCCCGTATACAATAAGTAGCAATCAGCCCCAGCATTTT.

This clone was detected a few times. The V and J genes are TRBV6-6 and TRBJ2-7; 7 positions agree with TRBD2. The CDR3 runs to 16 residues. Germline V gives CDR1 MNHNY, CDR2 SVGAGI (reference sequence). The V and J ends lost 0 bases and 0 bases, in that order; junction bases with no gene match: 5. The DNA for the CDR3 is TGTGCCAGCAGTTACTCCGAGACTAGCAGCTCCTACGAGCAGTACTTC. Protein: CASSYSETSSSYEQYF.

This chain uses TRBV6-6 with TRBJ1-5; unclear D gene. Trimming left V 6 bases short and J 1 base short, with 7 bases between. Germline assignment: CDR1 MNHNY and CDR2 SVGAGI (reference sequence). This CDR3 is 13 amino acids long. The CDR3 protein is CASRLQSNQPQHF. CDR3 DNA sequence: TGTGCCAGCAGGTTACAGAGCAATCAGCCCCAGCATTTT.

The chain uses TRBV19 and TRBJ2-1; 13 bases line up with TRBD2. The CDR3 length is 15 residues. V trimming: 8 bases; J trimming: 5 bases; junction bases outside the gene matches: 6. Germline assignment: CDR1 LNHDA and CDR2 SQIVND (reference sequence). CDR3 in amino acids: CASSQGTSGNNEQFF. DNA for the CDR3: TGTGCCAGTTCTCAAGGGACTAGCGGGAACAATGAGCAGTTCTTC.

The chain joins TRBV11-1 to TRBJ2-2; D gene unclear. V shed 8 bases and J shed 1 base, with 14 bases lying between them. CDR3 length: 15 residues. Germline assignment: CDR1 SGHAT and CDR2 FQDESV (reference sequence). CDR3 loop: CASRPGAGNTGELFF. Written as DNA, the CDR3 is TGTGCCAGCCGCCCCGGTGCAGGGAACACCGGGGAGCTGTTTTTT.

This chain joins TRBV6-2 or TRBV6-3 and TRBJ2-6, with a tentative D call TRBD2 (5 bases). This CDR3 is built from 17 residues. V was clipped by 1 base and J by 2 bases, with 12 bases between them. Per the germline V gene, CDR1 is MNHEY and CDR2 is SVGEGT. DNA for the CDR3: TGTGCCAGCAGTTACTGGGAGCCGGTTGCTGGGGCCAACGTCCTGACTTTC. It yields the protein CASSYWEPVAGANVLTF.

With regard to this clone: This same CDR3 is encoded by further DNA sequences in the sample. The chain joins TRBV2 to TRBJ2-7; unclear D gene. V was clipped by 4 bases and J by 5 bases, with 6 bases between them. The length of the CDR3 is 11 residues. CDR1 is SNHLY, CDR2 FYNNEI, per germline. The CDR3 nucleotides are TGTGCCAGCAGTGGGCTTAACGAGCAGTACTTC. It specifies CASSGLNEQYF. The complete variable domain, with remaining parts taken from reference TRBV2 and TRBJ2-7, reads EPEVTQTPSHQVTQMGQEVILRCVPISNHLYFYWYRQILGQKVEFLVSFYNNEISEKSEIFDDQFSVERPDGSNFTLKIRSTKLEDSAMYFCASSGLNEQYFGPGTRLTVT.

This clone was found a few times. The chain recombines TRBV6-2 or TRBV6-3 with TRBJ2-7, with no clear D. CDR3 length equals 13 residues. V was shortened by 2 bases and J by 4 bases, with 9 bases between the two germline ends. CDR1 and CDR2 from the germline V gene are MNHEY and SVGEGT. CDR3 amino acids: CASSYQAFYEQYF. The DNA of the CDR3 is TGTGCCAGCAGTTACCAGGCATTTTACGAGCAGTACTTC.

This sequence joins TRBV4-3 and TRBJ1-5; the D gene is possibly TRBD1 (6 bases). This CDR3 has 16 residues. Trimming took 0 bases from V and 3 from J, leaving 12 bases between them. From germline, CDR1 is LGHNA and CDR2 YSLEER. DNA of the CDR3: TGCGCCAGCAGCCAAGAGCACGACAGGCACAATCAGCCCCAGCATTTT. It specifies CASSQEHDRHNQPQHF.

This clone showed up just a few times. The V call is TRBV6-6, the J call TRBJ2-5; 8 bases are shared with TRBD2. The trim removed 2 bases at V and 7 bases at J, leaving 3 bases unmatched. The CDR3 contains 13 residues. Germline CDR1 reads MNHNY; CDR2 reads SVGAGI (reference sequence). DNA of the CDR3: TGTGCCAGCAGTTACAGCGGGAGAGGGACCCAGTACTTC. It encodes CASSYSGRGTQYF.

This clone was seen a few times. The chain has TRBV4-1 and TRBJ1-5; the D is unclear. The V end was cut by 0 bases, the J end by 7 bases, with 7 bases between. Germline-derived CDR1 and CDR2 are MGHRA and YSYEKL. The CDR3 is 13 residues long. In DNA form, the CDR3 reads TGCGCCAGCAGCCAAGAAAGTCGGCAGCCCCAGCATTTT. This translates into CASSQESRQPQHF.

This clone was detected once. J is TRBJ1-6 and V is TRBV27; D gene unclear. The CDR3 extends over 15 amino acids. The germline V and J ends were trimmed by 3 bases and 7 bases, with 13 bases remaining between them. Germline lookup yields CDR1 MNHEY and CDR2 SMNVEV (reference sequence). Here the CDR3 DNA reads TGTGCCAGCAGTTTGGCCGGGATAAGAAATTCACCCCTCCACTTT. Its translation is CASSLAGIRNSPLHF.

In nucleotides, the CDR3 is TGTGCCAGCAGTTGGAGATGGACAGGGGACACTGAAGCTTTCTTT. This encodes CASSWRWTGDTEAFF. V is TRBV27 and J is TRBJ1-1; 9 bases are shared with TRBD1. The length of the CDR3 is 15 residues. V lost 4 bases and J lost 3; bases outside the gene matches: 6. Germline loops: CDR1 MNHEY, CDR2 SMNVEV (reference sequence).

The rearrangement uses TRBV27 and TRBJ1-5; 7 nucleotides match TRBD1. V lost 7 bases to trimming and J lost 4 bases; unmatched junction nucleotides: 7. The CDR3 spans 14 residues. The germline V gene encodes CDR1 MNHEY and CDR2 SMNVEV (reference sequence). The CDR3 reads CASNAQGTNQPQHF. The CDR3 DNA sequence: TGTGCCAGCAATGCACAGGGGACTAATCAGCCCCAGCATTTT.

CDR3 amino acids: CASSLYPGQGRTDTQYF. The CDR3 nucleotides read TGTGCCAGCAGTTTATACCCAGGACAGGGGAGGACAGATACGCAGTATTTT. The V and J genes are TRBV28 and TRBJ2-3; 9 nucleotides align to TRBD1. The trim removed 1 base at V and 3 bases at J, leaving 8 bases unmatched. CDR3 size: 17 residues. CDR1 is MDHEN and CDR2 is SYDVKM in the germline V gene.

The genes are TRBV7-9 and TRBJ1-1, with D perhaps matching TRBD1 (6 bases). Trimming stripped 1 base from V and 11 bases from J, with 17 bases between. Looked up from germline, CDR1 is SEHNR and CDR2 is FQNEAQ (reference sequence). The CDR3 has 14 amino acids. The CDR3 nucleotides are TGTGCCAGCAGCTTAGATGGGGGACACGGCGGGGCTTTCTTT. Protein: CASSLDGGHGGAFF.

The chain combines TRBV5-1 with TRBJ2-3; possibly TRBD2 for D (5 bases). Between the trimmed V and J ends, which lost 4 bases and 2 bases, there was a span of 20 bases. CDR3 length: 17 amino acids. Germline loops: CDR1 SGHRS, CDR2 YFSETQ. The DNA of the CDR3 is TGCGCCAGCAGCCATACTATAAGCGGAGACCCCACAGATACGCAGTATTTT. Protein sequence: CASSHTISGDPTDTQYF.

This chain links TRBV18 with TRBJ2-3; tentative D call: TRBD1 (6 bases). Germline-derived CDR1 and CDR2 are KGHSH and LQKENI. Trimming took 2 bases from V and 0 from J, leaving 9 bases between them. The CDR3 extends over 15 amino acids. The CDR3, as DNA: TGTGCCAGCTCACCATACAGGGCGAGCACAGATACGCAGTATTTT. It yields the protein CASSPYRASTDTQYF.

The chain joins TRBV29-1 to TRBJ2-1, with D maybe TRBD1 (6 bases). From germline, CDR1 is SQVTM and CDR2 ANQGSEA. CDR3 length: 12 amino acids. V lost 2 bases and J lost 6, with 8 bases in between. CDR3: CSVERTVNEQFF. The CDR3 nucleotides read TGCAGCGTTGAAAGGACAGTCAATGAGCAGTTCTTC.

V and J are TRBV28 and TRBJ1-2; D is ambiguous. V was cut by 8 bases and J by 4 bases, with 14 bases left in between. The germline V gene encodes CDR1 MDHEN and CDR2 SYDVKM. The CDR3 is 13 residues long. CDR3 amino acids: CASEGVTPYGYTF. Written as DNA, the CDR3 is TGTGCCAGCGAGGGAGTGACTCCCTATGGCTACACCTTC.

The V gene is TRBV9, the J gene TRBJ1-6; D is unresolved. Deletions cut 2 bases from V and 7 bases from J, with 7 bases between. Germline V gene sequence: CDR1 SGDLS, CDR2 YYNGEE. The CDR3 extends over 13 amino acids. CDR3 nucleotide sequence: TGTGCCAGCAGCGTCGACTGGAATTCACCCCTCCACTTT. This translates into CASSVDWNSPLHF.

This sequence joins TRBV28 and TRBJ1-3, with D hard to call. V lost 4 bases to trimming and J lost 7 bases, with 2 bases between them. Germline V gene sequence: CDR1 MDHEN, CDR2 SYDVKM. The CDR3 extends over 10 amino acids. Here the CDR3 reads CASSSNTIYF. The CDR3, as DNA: TGTGCCAGCAGTTCGAACACCATATATTTT.

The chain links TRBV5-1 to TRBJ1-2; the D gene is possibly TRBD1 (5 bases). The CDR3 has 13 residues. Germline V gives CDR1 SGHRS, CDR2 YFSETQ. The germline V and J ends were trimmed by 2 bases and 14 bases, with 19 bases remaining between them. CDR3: CASSFTGTADGTF. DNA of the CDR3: TGCGCCAGCAGCTTCACCGGGACTGCCGACGGTACCTTC. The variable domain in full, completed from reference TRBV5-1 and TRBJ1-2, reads KAGVTQTPRYLIKTRGQQVTLSCSPISGHRSVSWYQQTPGQGLQFLFEYFSETQRNKGNFPGRFSGRQFSNSRSEMNVSTLELGDSALYLCASSFTGTADGTFGSGTRLTVV.

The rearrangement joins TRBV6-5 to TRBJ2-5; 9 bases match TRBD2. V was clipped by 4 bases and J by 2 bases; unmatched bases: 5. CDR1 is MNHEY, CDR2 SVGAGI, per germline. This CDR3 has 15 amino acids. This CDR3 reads CASSSSGASQETQYF. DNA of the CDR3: TGTGCCAGCAGTTCTAGCGGGGCTAGTCAAGAGACCCAGTACTTC.

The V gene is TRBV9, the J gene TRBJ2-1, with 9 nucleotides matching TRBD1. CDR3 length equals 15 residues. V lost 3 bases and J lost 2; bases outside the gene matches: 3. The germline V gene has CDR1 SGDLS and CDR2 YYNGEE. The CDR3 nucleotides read TGTGCCAGCAGCGCACGACAGGGGGCCTACAATGAGCAGTTCTTC. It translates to CASSARQGAYNEQFF.

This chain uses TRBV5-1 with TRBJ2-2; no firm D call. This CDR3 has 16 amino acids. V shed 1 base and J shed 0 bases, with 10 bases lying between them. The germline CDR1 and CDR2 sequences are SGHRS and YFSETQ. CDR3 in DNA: TGCGCCAGCAGCTTGCTGACTTCCTCGAACACCGGGGAGCTGTTTTTT. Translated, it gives CASSLLTSSNTGELFF. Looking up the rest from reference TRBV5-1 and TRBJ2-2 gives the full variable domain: KAGVTQTPRYLIKTRGQQVTLSCSPISGHRSVSWYQQTPGQGLQFLFEYFSETQRNKGNFPGRFSGRQFSNSRSEMNVSTLELGDSALYLCASSLLTSSNTGELFFGEGSRLTVL.